A selection of T cell receptor beta chains follows, all from one sample in a study of human T cells and chemical hapten exposure. TCRdb re-called the RACE reads with MiXCR, one entry per CDR3 protein. The profile shows around 99,000 distinct CDR3 sequences, roughly an eighth of them singletons. Material: whole blood, obtained in connection with sensitization to the hapten diphenylcyclopropenone (DPC). All receptors come from a woman between 35 and 50 years old with alopecia areata. Some clones in this sample may be carry-over from other donors' samples. The CDR3 runs from the conserved cysteine through the conserved F or W. The D gene is left open where the match is weak. Some rows mark clone size as missing; the rest say once, few, many or name a class of expanded clone.

abundance	v_gene	d_gene	len	j_gene	CDR3aa	CDR3nt
-	TRBV11-2	TRBD1	17	TRBJ1-1	CASSRRQGPFRNTEAFF	TGTGCCAGCAGCCGCAGACAGGGCCCATTTCGCAACACTGAAGCTTTCTTT
-	TRBV12-3/TRBV12-4	-	17	TRBJ2-3	CASSRGGHVLSTDTQYF	TGTGCCAGCAGTCGAGGGGGACACGTCCTATCCACAGATACGCAGTATTTT
few	TRBV10-3	-	16	TRBJ1-5	CAISGEPEGGNQPQHF	TGTGCCATCAGCGGAGAGCCCGAAGGAGGCAATCAGCCCCAGCATTTT
-	TRBV9	-	17	TRBJ2-5	CASSVGVSVAAQETQYF	TGTGCCAGCAGCGTAGGCGTTAGCGTGGCAGCCCAAGAGACCCAGTACTTC
-	TRBV9	-	15	TRBJ1-1	CASSPSPDMNTEAFF	TGTGCCAGCAGCCCTAGTCCAGATATGAACACTGAAGCTTTCTTT
-	TRBV4-1	-	13	TRBJ2-2	CASSRLNTGELFF	TGCGCCAGCAGCCGGTTGAACACCGGGGAGCTGTTTTTT
-	TRBV4-1	-	16	TRBJ2-1	CASSLSGGARPDEQFF	TGCGCCAGCAGCCTCTCCGGGGGCGCACGTCCCGATGAGCAGTTCTTC
-	TRBV12-3/TRBV12-4	TRBD1	15	TRBJ1-3	CASRVSGGRGNTIYF	TGTGCCAGCAGGGTTTCAGGGGGAAGAGGAAACACCATATATTTT
-	TRBV5-1	-	14	TRBJ2-5	CASSQHGQEETQYF	TGCGCCAGCAGCCAACACGGCCAGGAAGAGACCCAGTACTTC
few	TRBV27	TRBD1	14	TRBJ2-1	CASSKPAGGGEQFF	TGTGCCAGCAGTAAACCTGCAGGGGGCGGCGAGCAGTTCTTC
many	TRBV28	TRBD1	14	TRBJ1-1	CATKTGSMNTEAFF	TGTGCCACCAAGACAGGGAGCATGAACACTGAAGCTTTCTTT
few	TRBV4-1	TRBD1	15	TRBJ1-2	CASSQVIQGDYGYTF	TGCGCCAGCAGCCAAGTGATACAGGGGGACTATGGCTACACCTTC
-	TRBV6-5	-	15	TRBJ2-2	CASSYGGAHTGELFF	TGTGCCAGCAGTTACGGGGGAGCGCACACCGGGGAGCTGTTTTTT
-	TRBV29-1	TRBD1	11	TRBJ1-2	CSAGQAGGYTF	TGCAGCGCCGGACAGGCGGGTGGCTACACCTTC
few	TRBV18	-	14	TRBJ2-3	CASSAPEGWDTQYF	TGTGCCAGCTCGGCCCCCGAGGGTTGGGATACGCAGTATTTT
-	TRBV7-9	-	15	TRBJ2-2	CASSYGTRNTGELFF	TGTGCCAGCAGCTACGGGACGCGAAACACCGGGGAGCTGTTTTTT
many	TRBV18	-	16	TRBJ1-1	CASSPIARGRNTEAFF	TGTGCCAGCTCACCAATCGCGAGGGGACGGAACACTGAAGCTTTCTTT
few	TRBV12-3/TRBV12-4	-	12	TRBJ2-3	CASRLGVDTQYF	TGTGCCAGCAGGTTGGGGGTAGATACGCAGTATTTT
many	TRBV2	-	14	TRBJ2-7	CARGQAGASYEQYF	TGTGCCAGGGGGCAGGCCGGCGCGTCCTACGAGCAGTACTTC
-	TRBV19	-	15	TRBJ1-5	CASISGFSSNQPQHF	TGTGCCAGTATCTCCGGGTTTTCTAGCAATCAGCCCCAGCATTTT
-	TRBV14	TRBD2	15	TRBJ2-3	CASSQEAQRGDTQYF	TGTGCCAGCAGCCAAGAAGCCCAGCGGGGAGATACGCAGTATTTT
few	TRBV18	TRBD2	16	TRBJ2-3	CASSLTLADPTDTQYF	TGTGCCAGCTCCCTGACTCTAGCGGACCCCACAGATACGCAGTATTTT
many	TRBV29-1	-	14	TRBJ2-4	CSVEDRRGANIQYF	TGCAGCGTTGAAGATCGCAGGGGGGCAAACATTCAGTACTTC
few	TRBV7-2	-	14	TRBJ2-7	CASSLQGDSYEQYF	TGTGCCAGCAGCTTACAGGGTGACTCCTACGAGCAGTACTTC